Sequencing of this T cell receptor (beta chain) was carried out in a study of T cells after yellow fever vaccination. A single record per CDR3 protein comes from TCRdb applying MiXCR to the 5' RACE reads. Of under 55,000 distinct CDR3 sequences in the sample, about 6.3% are singletons; the top ten hold roughly 26%. Study results and limitations: In post-booster samples, most primary-vaccination clones reappeared (roughly 96% CD4, roughly 89% CD8).

In its sample, this clonotype was seen many times. The sample in question was CD8+ T cells not binding an NS4B(214-222) dextramer, sorted from PBMCs, obtained about 41 days after the first yellow fever vaccination. This TCR derives from a man younger than 30 who received the YFV17D yellow fever vaccine.

The DNA for the CDR3 is TGTGCCAGCAGTTTAAGCTGGCCCAAAGAGACGCAGTATTTT. It yields the protein CASSLSWPKETQYF. The chain links TRBV28 to TRBJ2-3; D uncertain. Germline V CDR1 and CDR2: MDHEN, SYDVKM. The CDR3 contains 14 residues. The ends were cut back, 2 bases at V and 9 bases at J, with 15 bases in the middle.